This TCR beta chain comes out of a study of shared clonotypes between healthy human individuals. At the level of the study: There were three CD4 naive, three CD4 memory, two CD8 naive and one CD8 memory plates per donor. Study-wide points: Sampling used blood alone; tissue repertoires probably differ. Among the subsets, naive ones generally showed larger estimated richness than memory ones. A few donors had about 5% of their naive CD4 clonotypes in common.

This clone was seen only once. Its antigen is as yet unknown. Here immunoSEQ multiplex PCR was the method, and the copy in TCRdb shows in-frame clones only, minus some. Among 550,000 to 700,000 clones listed, around three quarters were seen once. The sequence was collected from a woman aged 25 to 39 in good health. Sequenced sample: memory CD4+ T cells sorted from blood. Sample subset: CD45RA-negative fraction.

The CDR3 DNA follows: TGCAGTGCTAGAACAGTCGGGCAGTACTTC. Its protein is CSARTVGQYF. V gene TRBV20-1 combines with J gene TRBJ2-7; D gene uncertain. Germline CDR1 reads DFQATT; CDR2 reads SNEGSKA (reference sequence). Trimming took 2 bases from V and 9 from J, leaving 8 bases between them. The CDR3 length is 10 residues.